One and the same sample provided the 28 T cell receptor beta chains below, sequenced in a study of Graves' ophthalmopathy and Graves' hyperthyroidism. Amplification of the TCR beta CDR3 regions used RNA transcripts (as template). RT-PCR was first run with HTBI primers, then multiplex PCR in a second round. One entry per CDR3 protein, called by TCRdb with MiXCR from the multiplex PCR reads. The data contain a few hundred thousand distinct CDR3 sequences, more than 20% of them seen just once; the ten biggest clones take up around 3.1%. Source material: peripheral blood. The receptor set was obtained from a woman between 18 and 29 years old with stable Graves' hyperthyroidism.

Many counts were recorded for this clonotype. This chain connects TRBV6-2 or TRBV6-3 to TRBJ2-7; 7 bases fit TRBD1. Germline loops: CDR1 MNHEY, CDR2 SVGEGT. The CDR3 runs to 11 residues. The junction had 5 bases not matched to a gene; V was cut back by 8 bases and J by 7 bases. The CDR3 bases are TGTGCCAGCGTACAGGGGAGTGAGCAGTACTTC. It codes for CASVQGSEQYF.

This clonotype was found many times. The CDR3 region is CATSGQGYQPQHF. The CDR3 DNA follows: TGTGCCACCAGTGGACAGGGTTATCAGCCCCAGCATTTT. The rearrangement uses TRBV24-1 and TRBJ1-5, with TRBD1 matching over 7 bases. Germline CDR1 KGHDR, CDR2 SFDVKD. The CDR3 is 13 amino acids. The V gene end was trimmed by 5 bases and the J gene end by 5 bases; junction bases not matched to a gene: 2.

The CDR3 loop reads CASSLYGRSYEQYF. CDR3 DNA sequence: TGTGCCAGCAGTTTATACGGTCGCTCCTACGAGCAGTACTTC. The rearrangement joins TRBV12-3 or TRBV12-4 to TRBJ2-7; D is undetermined. This CDR3 is 14 amino acids long. V was clipped by 2 bases and J by 0 bases, with 8 bases between them.

This clonotype has ten or more counts. This chain connects TRBV7-9 to TRBJ1-1; no definite D call. Germline V gives CDR1 SEHNR, CDR2 FQNEAQ (reference sequence). The CDR3 spans 14 residues. V was trimmed by 2 bases and J by 4 bases, leaving 11 bases between them. In nucleotides, the CDR3 is TGTGCCAGCAGCTTAACCGGAATTGGCACTGAAGCTTTCTTT. Translation gives CASSLTGIGTEAFF.

This clonotype came up many times. The chain links TRBV20-1 to TRBJ1-6; D possibly corresponds to TRBD1 (6 bases). V lost 3 bases to trimming and J lost 7 bases, with 7 bases between them. From germline, CDR1 is DFQATT and CDR2 SNEGSKA (reference sequence). The CDR3 runs 12 residues. The DNA for the CDR3 is TGCAGTGCTAGGGGGACAAATTCACCCCTCCACTTT. Translated, it gives CSARGTNSPLHF.

Turning to this clonotype: With a much larger clone just one base away, this may be a read error. The conserved final phenylalanine or tryptophan is absent from the CDR3, which likely points to a read error. The V and J genes are TRBV7-3 and TRBJ2-2; D gene unclear. The CDR3 is 14 residues long. Germline loops: CDR1 SGHTA, CDR2 FQGTGA. The V end lost 6 bases, the J end lost 4 bases, and 12 bases lay between the germline ends. The CDR3 region has the DNA TGTGCCAGCAGGATCGCTACGAGCACCGGGGAGCTGTTTTTG. This translates into CASRIATSTGELFL.

This clonotype was seen ten or more times. V is TRBV11-2 and J is TRBJ1-1; D is undetermined. The germline V gene has CDR1 SGHAT and CDR2 FQNNGV. This CDR3 comprises 13 residues. Trimming stripped 5 bases from V and 8 bases from J, with 15 bases between. CDR3 protein: CASSPSHHPEAFF. The CDR3 DNA reads as TGTGCCAGCAGCCCCAGCCACCATCCGGAAGCTTTCTTT. Full variable domain (outside the CDR3, taken from reference TRBV11-2 and TRBJ1-1): EAGVAQSPRYKIIEKRQSVAFWCNPISGHATLYWYQQILGQGPKLLIQFQNNGVVDDSQLPKDRFSAERLKGVDSTLKIQPAKLEDSAVYLCASSPSHHPEAFFGQGTRLTVV.

This clonotype was observed at least ten times. V is TRBV27 and J is TRBJ2-3, with 9 bases that match TRBD2. Trimming removed 8 bases from V and 0 bases from J; junction bases left unmatched: 6. This CDR3 is 15 amino acids long. From germline, CDR1 is MNHEY and CDR2 SMNVEV (reference sequence). The CDR3 DNA is TGTGCCAGCCGACGTAGCGGGAGCAGCACAGATACGCAGTATTTT. Translating it yields CASRRSGSSTDTQYF.

On this clonotype itself: A read error may account for a junction end that differs from germline. The chain links TRBV27 to TRBJ1-2; TRBD1 matches 7 bases. The CDR3 sequence is 13 residues long. The germline V gene has CDR1 MNHEY and CDR2 SMNVEV (reference sequence). The CDR3 loop is CTSSSTGYYGYTF. The CDR3, as DNA: TGTACCAGCAGTTCGACAGGGTACTATGGCTACACCTTC.

V usage is TRBV6-1 and J usage is TRBJ2-7, with D tentatively TRBD2 (5 bases). This CDR3 is 11 amino acids long. Germline V lookup: CDR1 MNHNS, CDR2 SASEGT. V was cut by 7 bases and J by 2 bases, with 6 bases left in between. CDR3 bases: TGTGCCAGCATCGGGGCCTACGAGCAGTACTTC. Its protein is CASIGAYEQYF.

This clonotype has only a few counts. The CDR3 DNA is TGTGCCAGCAGCCAACGTCTGGACACTGAAGCTTTCTTT. Amino acids: CASSQRLDTEAFF. The chain carries TRBV3-1 and TRBJ1-1; D remains ambiguous. The CDR3 sequence is 13 residues long. With 2 bases removed from V and 3 bases from J, the gap between germline ends came to 7 bases. Germline values: CDR1 LGHDT, CDR2 YNNKEL (reference sequence).

This clonotype was found many times. The rearrangement joins TRBV6-5 to TRBJ1-3; no firm D call. V was shortened by 4 bases and J by 6 bases, with 16 bases between the two germline ends. Per germline, CDR1 MNHEY and CDR2 SVGAGI. This CDR3 comprises 15 residues. This chain's CDR3 is CASSSSFWVENTIYF. CDR3 DNA: TGTGCCAGCAGTTCCTCCTTTTGGGTGGAAAACACCATATATTTT.

This clonotype was seen many times. CDR3 in amino acids: CASSTQVQETQYF. DNA of the CDR3: TGTGCCAGCAGCACTCAGGTGCAAGAGACCCAGTACTTC. This chain connects TRBV6-1 to TRBJ2-5, with D hard to call. The CDR3 is made up of 13 amino acids. Germline V CDR1 and CDR2: MNHNS, SASEGT. V was pared by 6 bases and J by 2 bases, with 10 bases between.

This clonotype was recorded at least ten times. This chain joins TRBV5-1 and TRBJ1-2; 10 bases align to TRBD1. Trimming at V came to 4 bases and at J to 4 bases, leaving 4 bases not matched to a gene. Per germline, CDR1 SGHRS and CDR2 YFSETQ. This CDR3 spans 14 amino acids. In DNA form, the CDR3 reads TGCGCCAGCAGCCGGGACAGGGGACCCTATGGCTACACCTTC. Translating it yields CASSRDRGPYGYTF.

In its sample, this clonotype ranks as medium-sized (0.01 to 0.1%). This chain's CDR3 is CASSYVVDSPYGYTF. For the CDR3, the DNA is TGTGCCAGCAGTTATGTCGTCGACAGTCCTTATGGCTACACCTTC. The gene calls are TRBV6-2 or TRBV6-3 and TRBJ1-2; perhaps TRBD1 as D (5 bases). The CDR3 contains 15 residues. CDR1 and CDR2 from the germline V gene are MNHEY and SVGEGT. The V end lost 3 bases, the J end lost 5 bases, and 16 bases lay between the germline ends.

This chain connects TRBV19 to TRBJ1-5; TRBD1 agrees at 7 bases. In germline, CDR1 is LNHDA, CDR2 SQIVND (reference sequence). The junction had 2 bases not matched to a gene; V was cut back by 6 bases and J by 6 bases. This CDR3 comprises 12 residues. CDR3 in amino acids: CASSNRGQPQHF. CDR3 bases: TGTGCCAGTAGCAACAGGGGTCAGCCCCAGCATTTT.

This clonotype was seen repeatedly, ten times or more. The V call is TRBV28, the J call TRBJ1-1; possibly TRBD1 for D (6 bases). The CDR3 contains 15 residues. V lost 5 bases and J 0 bases, leaving 13 bases between the germline ends. Germline CDR1 and CDR2: MDHEN and SYDVKM. CDR3 sequence (DNA): TGTGCCAGCAGTCCACGGACAGCGGTGAACACTGAAGCTTTCTTT. Protein: CASSPRTAVNTEAFF. The full variable domain, with the rest looked up from reference TRBV28 and TRBJ1-1, is DVKVTQSSRYLVKRTGEKVFLECVQDMDHENMFWYRQDPGLGLRLIYFSYDVKMKEKGDIPEGYSVSREKKERFSLILESASTNQTSMYLCASSPRTAVNTEAFFGQGTRLTVV.

The sample holds many counts of this clonotype. The chain employs TRBV27 and TRBJ1-5, with unresolved D. The CDR3 sequence is 15 residues long. The V end was cut by 3 bases, the J end by 4 bases, with 13 bases between. Germline loops: CDR1 MNHEY, CDR2 SMNVEV (reference sequence). CDR3 loop: CASSFTYGLNQPQHF. In DNA form, the CDR3 reads TGTGCCAGCAGTTTCACCTACGGGTTAAATCAGCCCCAGCATTTT.

The chain employs TRBV6-1 and TRBJ1-3, with 9 nucleotides matching TRBD1. V trimming: 7 bases; J trimming: 3 bases; junction bases outside the gene matches: 10. The CDR3 consists of 16 residues. The germline V gene encodes CDR1 MNHNS and CDR2 SASEGT. The CDR3 nucleotides read TGTGCCAGCACCGGACAGGGGACGGACTTTGGAAACACCATATATTTT. Encoded protein: CASTGQGTDFGNTIYF.

This clonotype was counted many times. V usage is TRBV20-1 and J usage is TRBJ2-7, with TRBD1 matching over 8 bases. V shed 5 bases and J 3 bases; nucleotides not matched to a gene: 3. The CDR3 length is 12 residues. In germline, CDR1 is DFQATT, CDR2 SNEGSKA (reference sequence). The CDR3 is CSAAGTGYEQYF. The DNA of the CDR3 is TGCAGTGCTGCCGGGACAGGCTACGAGCAGTACTTC.

This clonotype was recorded at least ten times. V is TRBV29-1 and J is TRBJ1-2, with D possibly matching TRBD1 (5 bases). This CDR3 is 11 amino acids long. Trimming shortened V by 3 bases and J by 4 bases, and 6 bases separated the two germline ends. Looked up from germline, CDR1 is SQVTM and CDR2 is ANQGSEA. The CDR3 loop is CSVEGGYGYTF. The CDR3 region has the DNA TGCAGCGTTGAGGGGGGCTATGGCTACACCTTC.

This clonotype occurred many times. The CDR3: CASSYSGGTEAFF. DNA for the CDR3: TGTGCCAGCAGTTACAGCGGAGGAACTGAAGCTTTCTTT. This chain uses TRBV6-5 with TRBJ1-1; D is unclear. CDR3 length equals 13 residues. Germline V CDR1 and CDR2: MNHEY, SVGAGI. V was clipped by 2 bases and J by 5 bases, with 9 bases between them.

This clonotype was seen only a few times. The rearrangement joins TRBV12-3 or TRBV12-4 to TRBJ1-3; D uncertain. This CDR3 is 13 amino acids long. V was clipped by 4 bases and J by 5 bases, with 9 bases between them. The CDR3 protein is CASSSLIRNTIYF. The CDR3 region has the DNA TGTGCCAGCAGTTCCCTAATTCGAAACACCATATATTTT.

This clonotype was detected many times. The rearrangement joins TRBV11-2 to TRBJ1-5; D remains ambiguous. Germline values: CDR1 SGHAT, CDR2 FQNNGV. Trimming stripped 0 bases from V and 1 base from J, with 7 bases between. The CDR3 is 15 amino acids. CDR3 in DNA: TGTGCCAGCAGCTTAGATCCGGGGAGCAATCAGCCCCAGCATTTT. Translated, it gives CASSLDPGSNQPQHF.

V usage is TRBV28 and J usage is TRBJ2-2, with TRBD2 matching 10 bases. The germline CDR1 and CDR2 sequences are MDHEN and SYDVKM. The CDR3 consists of 16 residues. V shed 2 bases and J 6 bases; nucleotides not matched to a gene: 6. The CDR3 DNA reads as TGTGCCAGCAGTTTACCCTCTAGCGGGAGCCCCGGGGAGCTGTTTTTT. Translating gives CASSLPSSGSPGELFF.

This CDR3 reads CASSYFAGGTEQYF. As DNA, the CDR3 is TGTGCCAGCAGTTATTTCGCGGGGGGTACGGAGCAGTACTTC. The V gene is TRBV6-2 or TRBV6-3, the J gene TRBJ2-7; 8 positions match TRBD2. The CDR3 loop spans 14 amino acids. CDR1 is MNHEY, CDR2 SVGEGT, per germline. After removal of 3 bases from V and 7 bases from J, the junction contained 8 bases not matched to a gene.

This clonotype has a count of ten or more. No conserved phenylalanine or tryptophan is present at the end of the CDR3, so a read error is the likely explanation. The DNA is left out, because the CDR3 cannot be placed on it with certainty; the CDR3 is given as TCRdb lists it. This sequence joins TRBV27 and TRBJ2-5; the listed D gene, TRBD2, was not tested against the DNA. The CDR3 is 9 amino acids in total, end residues counted. The germline V gene has CDR1 MNHEY and CDR2 SMNVEV (reference sequence). CDR3: CASSRTSRV.

This clonotype was recorded at least ten times. CDR3 residues: CASSWGGIPYEQYF. CDR3 coding DNA: TGTGCCAGCAGTTGGGGGGGCATCCCCTACGAGCAGTACTTC. The chain recombines TRBV12-3 or TRBV12-4 with TRBJ2-7; possibly TRBD2 for D (7 bases). V was pared by 4 bases and J by 2 bases, with 12 bases between. The CDR3 extends over 14 amino acids.